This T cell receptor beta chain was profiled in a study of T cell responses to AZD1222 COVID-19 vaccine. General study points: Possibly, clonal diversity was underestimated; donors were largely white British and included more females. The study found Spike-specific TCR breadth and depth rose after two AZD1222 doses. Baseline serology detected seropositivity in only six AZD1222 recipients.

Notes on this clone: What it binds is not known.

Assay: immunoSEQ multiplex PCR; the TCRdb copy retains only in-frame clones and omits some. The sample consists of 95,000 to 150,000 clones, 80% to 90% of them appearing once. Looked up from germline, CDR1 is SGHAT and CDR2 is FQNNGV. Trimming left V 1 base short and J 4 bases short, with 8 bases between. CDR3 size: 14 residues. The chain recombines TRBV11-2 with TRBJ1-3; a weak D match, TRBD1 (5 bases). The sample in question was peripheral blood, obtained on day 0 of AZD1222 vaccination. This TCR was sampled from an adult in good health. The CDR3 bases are TGTGCCAGCAGCTTAGCAGGGTCCGGAAACACCATATATTTT. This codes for CASSLAGSGNTIYF. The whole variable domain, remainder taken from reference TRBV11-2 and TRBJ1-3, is EAGVAQSPRYKIIEKRQSVAFWCNPISGHATLYWYQQILGQGPKLLIQFQNNGVVDDSQLPKDRFSAERLKGVDSTLKIQPAKLEDSAVYLCASSLAGSGNTIYFGEGSWLTVV.